This T cell receptor beta chain originates from a study of human T cells and chemical hapten exposure. Time point reported: pre-sensitization, week 0. Treatment described: therapeutic diphenylcyclopropenone sensitization with weekly scalp DPC. This clonotype showed up many times. The ends were cut back, 7 bases at V and 6 bases at J, with 15 bases in the middle. The CDR3 runs to 14 residues. Germline loops: CDR1 MNHNY, CDR2 SVGAGI (reference sequence). TCRdb re-analysed the RACE reads in MiXCR, keeping a single row per CDR3 protein. This table has approximately 370,000 distinct CDR3 sequences, approximately 5.8% appearing once.

Source: whole blood, taken in connection with sensitization to the hapten diphenylcyclopropenone (DPC). The V gene is TRBV6-6, the J gene TRBJ1-4; D remains ambiguous. This receptor was identified in a young woman with alopecia areata. Some clones in this sample may be carry-over from other donors' samples. CDR3 loop: CASNRASSDEKLFF. DNA of the CDR3: TGTGCCAGCAACCGCGCTTCCTCAGATGAAAAACTGTTTTTT.